Following are 8 T cell receptor beta chains from one sample sequenced in a study of T cell changes during pregnancy in multiple sclerosis. TCRdb's copy holds only in-frame clones and misses some; the assay was immunoSEQ multiplex PCR. The repertoire holds about 58,000 clones, 85% to 95% seen once, with around 4% in the top ten. Sequencing used CD8+ T cells from peripheral blood mononuclear cells, obtained in the second trimester of pregnancy. These receptors were obtained from a female donor with multiple sclerosis, enrolled in a pregnancy study.

The V call is TRBV30, the J call TRBJ2-7, with D possibly TRBD1 on 6 matching bases. From germline, CDR1 is GTSNPN and CDR2 SVGIG (reference sequence). Deletions cut 2 bases from V and 2 bases from J, with 13 bases between. This CDR3 is built from 14 residues. The CDR3 region has the DNA TGTGCCTGGAGTTCAGGACAGCTCCCCTACGAGCAGTACTTC. It encodes CAWSSGQLPYEQYF.

The chain is built from TRBV2 and TRBJ2-1; TRBD2 matches at 7 bases. V lost 6 bases and J lost 2; bases outside the gene matches: 4. Germline V gene data show CDR1 as SNHLY and CDR2 as FYNNEI. This CDR3 has 14 amino acids. The CDR3 reads CASRGTKPYNEQFF. As DNA, the CDR3 is TGTGCCAGCAGGGGGACTAAACCCTACAATGAGCAGTTCTTC.

The rearrangement links TRBV4-1 to TRBJ2-7; D possibly corresponds to TRBD1 (5 bases). The V gene lost 1 base and the J gene lost 2 bases, with 12 bases spanning the gap. The germline V gene encodes CDR1 MGHRA and CDR2 YSYEKL. This CDR3 spans 15 amino acids. The CDR3 DNA is TGCGCCAGCAGCCAAGTACTACAGGCGACCTACGAGCAGTACTTC. Amino acid sequence: CASSQVLQATYEQYF.

The genes are TRBV4-2 and TRBJ2-3; possibly TRBD1 for D (5 bases). The CDR3 covers 19 residues. The germline V gene encodes CDR1 LGHNA and CDR2 YNFKEQ. V was cut by 0 bases and J by 0 bases, with 19 bases left in between. The CDR3 here is CASSQDLRRQLSSTDTQYF. CDR3 nucleotide sequence: TGTGCCAGCAGCCAAGATCTTCGGCGACAGCTTTCTAGCACAGATACGCAGTATTTT.

This rearrangement joins TRBV4-1 to TRBJ1-1; no clear D gene. Germline V gene data show CDR1 as MGHRA and CDR2 as YSYEKL. Between the trimmed V and J ends, which lost 0 bases and 4 bases, there was a span of 12 bases. The CDR3 loop spans 15 amino acids. The CDR3 coding sequence is TGCGCCAGCAGCCAAGATGCGCGATCCTTCACTGAAGCTTTCTTT. It translates to CASSQDARSFTEAFF.

This clone was seen a single time. The chain carries TRBV14 and TRBJ1-1; no reliable D call. CDR1 and CDR2 from the germline V gene are SGHDN and FVKESK. The germline V and J ends were trimmed by 0 bases and 5 bases, with 10 bases remaining between them. This CDR3 region has 14 residues. The CDR3 DNA reads as TGTGCCAGCAGCCAAGATTACCCCGGGACTGAAGCTTTCTTT. Protein: CASSQDYPGTEAFF. The complete variable domain, with remaining parts taken from reference TRBV14 and TRBJ1-1, reads EAGVTQFPSHSVIEKGQTVTLRCDPISGHDNLYWYRRVMGKEIKFLLHFVKESKQDESGMPNNRFLAERTGGTYSTLKVQPAELEDSGVYFCASSQDYPGTEAFFGQGTRLTVV.

The CDR3 is CASSLGTGTGDSTDTQYF. The CDR3 DNA reads as TGTGCCAGCAGCTTGGGCACCGGGACAGGGGACAGCACAGATACGCAGTATTTT. The J gene is TRBJ2-3, the V gene TRBV5-5, with 10 bases aligning to TRBD1. The length of the CDR3 is 18 residues. Germline values: CDR1 SGHKS, CDR2 YYEKEE (reference sequence). Trimming removed 0 bases from V and 0 bases from J; junction bases left unmatched: 7.

The chain combines TRBV2 with TRBJ1-4; D possibly corresponds to TRBD1 (5 bases). This CDR3 region has 12 residues. CDR1 is SNHLY, CDR2 FYNNEI, per germline. V was clipped by 6 bases and J by 8 bases, with 10 bases between them. CDR3 DNA sequence: TGTGCCAGCAGGCCAGGGCTGGAAAAACTGTTTTTT. It encodes CASRPGLEKLFF.